This TCR beta chain was retrieved from a study of CD8+ T cells in alopecia areata. Study-level information: Patients in the treated group were given tofacitinib by mouth, 5 to 10 mg twice a day.

Investigators isolated RNA and reverse transcribed it into cDNA to act as the sequencing template. Clones were read by immunoSEQ multiplex PCR, and TCRdb kept only the in-frame ones, dropping some. Of over 70,000 clones listed, approximately 66% were seen once; the top ten hold around 20%. The CDR3 sequence is 14 residues long. Deletions cut 1 base from V and 2 bases from J, with 11 bases between. Germline V gene sequence: CDR1 GTSNPN, CDR2 SVGIG (reference sequence). As to treatment: oral pan-JAK inhibitor, 5-10 mg twice daily. V is TRBV30 and J is TRBJ2-5, with D tentatively TRBD2 (6 bases). This specimen was CD8+ T cells sorted from blood, taken at week 24, from a patient treated with tofacitinib. This TCR was sampled from a human donor with alopecia areata. The CDR3, as DNA: TGTGCCTGGAGTGAGATTGGGGGGCAAGAGACCCAGTACTTC. This encodes CAWSEIGGQETQYF.